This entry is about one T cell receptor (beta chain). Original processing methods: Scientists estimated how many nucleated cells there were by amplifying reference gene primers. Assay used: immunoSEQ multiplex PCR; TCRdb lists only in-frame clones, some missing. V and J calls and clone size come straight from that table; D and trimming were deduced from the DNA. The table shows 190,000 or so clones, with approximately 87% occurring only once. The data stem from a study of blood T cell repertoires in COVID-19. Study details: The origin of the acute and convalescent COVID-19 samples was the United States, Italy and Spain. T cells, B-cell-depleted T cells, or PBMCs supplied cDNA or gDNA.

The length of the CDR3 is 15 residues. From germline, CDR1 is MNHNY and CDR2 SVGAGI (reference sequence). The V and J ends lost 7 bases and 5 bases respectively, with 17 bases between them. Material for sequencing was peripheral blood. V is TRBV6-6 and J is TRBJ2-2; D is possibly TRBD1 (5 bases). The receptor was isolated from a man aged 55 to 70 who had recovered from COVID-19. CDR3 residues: CASKYEQRGTGELFF. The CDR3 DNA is TGTGCCAGCAAATATGAGCAAAGGGGTACCGGGGAGCTGTTTTTT.